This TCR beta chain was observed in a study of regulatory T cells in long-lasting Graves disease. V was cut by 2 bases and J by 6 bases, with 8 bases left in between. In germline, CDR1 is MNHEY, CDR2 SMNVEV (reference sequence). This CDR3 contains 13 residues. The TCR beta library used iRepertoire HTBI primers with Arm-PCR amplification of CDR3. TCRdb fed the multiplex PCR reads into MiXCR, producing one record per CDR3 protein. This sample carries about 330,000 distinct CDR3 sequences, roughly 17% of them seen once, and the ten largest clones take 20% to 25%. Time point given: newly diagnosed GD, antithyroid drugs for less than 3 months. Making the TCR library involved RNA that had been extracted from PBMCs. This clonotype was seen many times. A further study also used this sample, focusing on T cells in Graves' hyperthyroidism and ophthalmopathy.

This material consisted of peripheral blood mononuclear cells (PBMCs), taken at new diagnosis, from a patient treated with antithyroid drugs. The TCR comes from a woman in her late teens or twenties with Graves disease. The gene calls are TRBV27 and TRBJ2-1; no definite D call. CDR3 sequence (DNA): TGTGCCAGCAGTTTAAGCTCCGGCAATGAGCAGTTCTTC. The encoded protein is CASSLSSGNEQFF.